This T cell receptor (beta chain) is from a study of CD8+ T cells in alopecia areata. Findings and limits, study-wide: Across lesional scalp, and particularly alopecia totalis/universalis, clonality surpassed that of normal scalp.

The CDR3 is 15 amino acids. Trimming left V 2 bases short and J 2 bases short, with 12 bases between. CDR1 and CDR2 from the germline V gene are MNHEY and SMNVEV (reference sequence). Researchers picked out CD4+ and CD8+ T cells from PBMCs by sorting. Once RNA had been extracted, it was reverse transcribed into cDNA to act as the sequencing template. Generated by immunoSEQ multiplex PCR, the TCRdb table keeps only in-frame clones and is missing some. Of some 150,000 clones in the sample, more than 55% were seen once. As to this clone: Antigen specificity is unknown.

The sequenced material came from CD8+ T cells sorted from blood. This clonotype originated in a human donor in good health. This chain links TRBV27 with TRBJ1-1; D gene unclear. CDR3 sequence (DNA): TGTGCCAGCAGTTTAAGGAGGCAACAAAACACTGAAGCTTTCTTT. Protein product: CASSLRRQQNTEAFF.